This TCR beta chain was sequenced for a study of blood T cell repertoires in COVID-19. Study information: Acute and convalescent COVID-19 specimens originated in the United States, Italy and Spain.

The authors' processing: Amplification of reference gene primers was used by the study to estimate nucleated cell counts. Clones were sequenced by immunoSEQ multiplex PCR, and TCRdb holds only the in-frame ones, with some missing. V and J calls and clone size come straight from that table; D and trimming were deduced from the DNA. The table includes about 280,000 clones, more than 85% detected once. The receptor was derived from a man in his forties or fifties with acute or convalescent COVID-19. Sequenced: peripheral blood.

CDR3 residues: CASSLRDSPYEQYF. The CDR3 DNA reads TGTGCCAGCAGCTTGAGGGACTCTCCCTACGAGCAGTACTTC. The V call is TRBV5-4, the J call TRBJ2-7, with a possible D match to TRBD2 (6 bases). V was clipped by 1 base and J by 2 bases, with 10 bases between them. Germline values: CDR1 SGHNT, CDR2 YYREEE (reference sequence). The CDR3 runs to 14 residues.